The clone carrying this TCR beta chain was seen a handful of times. The record originates from a study of blood T cell repertoires in COVID-19. Study context: Italy, Spain and the United States were the sources of the convalescent and acute COVID-19 samples. The analysed material was cDNA or gDNA that came from T cells, B-cell-depleted T cells, or PBMCs.

TCRdb's copy holds only in-frame clones and misses some; the assay was immunoSEQ multiplex PCR. The data contain about 73,000 clones, about 79% of them seen just once; the ten biggest clones take up around 4.1%. The TCR comes from an older woman with acute or convalescent COVID-19. Sequencing was carried out using peripheral blood.

The CDR3 reads CASSKRWTGNEKLFF. Written as DNA, the CDR3 is TGTGCCAGCAGCAAAAGGTGGACAGGGAATGAAAAACTGTTTTTT. The rearrangement links TRBV21-1 to TRBJ1-4; the table's D call TRBD1 went unverified against the DNA. TRBV21-1 is reported as a pseudogene. CDR3 length equals 15 residues.